This record looks at one T cell receptor (beta chain) sequence and its context. Libraries were prepared by immunoSEQ multiplex PCR; TCRdb keeps only in-frame clonotypes and omits some of them. The sample yields 100,000 to 150,000 clones, roughly 89% seen once. There are 13 residues in the CDR3. Germline lookup yields CDR1 SGHTA and CDR2 FQGNSA. These data originate in a study of cytomegalovirus exposure and HLA in healthy donors. This clonotype was obtained from a woman between 18 and 30 years old in good health and CMV-seronegative. Sequencing was done on a sample of PBMCs. The chain carries TRBV7-2 and TRBJ2-7; 8 bases line up with TRBD2. The J call may not be correct, given that the DNA end is closer to TRBJ2-4. The CDR3 nucleotides read TGTGCCAGCAGCGTCGGTAGCGGGATCATTCAGTACTTC. Protein sequence: CASSVGSGIIQYF.